The 21 T cell receptor beta chains presented below share a single source sample, sequenced in a study of blood T cell repertoires in COVID-19. Here immunoSEQ multiplex PCR was the method, and the copy in TCRdb shows in-frame clones only, minus some. This table holds over 120,000 clones, 84% found once. Sample: peripheral blood. All receptors derive from a man aged 60-69 years with active or convalescent COVID-19.

A remark on this clone: The sample has other DNA sequences that encode this CDR3 too. The chain couples TRBV28 to TRBJ2-7; D remains ambiguous. CDR3 length: 11 amino acids. Trimming shortened V by 5 bases and J by 4 bases, and 6 bases separated the two germline ends. Per the germline V gene, CDR1 is MDHEN and CDR2 is SYDVKM. The CDR3 loop reads CASSPGYEQYV. The DNA of the CDR3 is TGTGCCAGCAGTCCGGGTTACGAGCAGTACGTC.

V usage is TRBV9 and J usage is TRBJ1-5, with D unresolved. The CDR3 extends over 14 amino acids. CDR1 is SGDLS and CDR2 is YYNGEE in the germline V gene. Deletions cut 0 bases from V and 0 bases from J, with 4 bases between. This chain's CDR3 is CASSVDYSNQPQHF. CDR3 DNA: TGTGCCAGCAGCGTAGACTATAGCAATCAGCCCCAGCATTTT. Full variable domain (missing parts from reference TRBV9 and TRBJ1-5): DSGVTQTPKHLITATGQRVTLRCSPRSGDLSVYWYQQSLDQGLQFLIQYYNGEERAKGNILERFSAQQFPDLHSELNLSSLELGDSALYFCASSVDYSNQPQHFGDGTRLSIL.

The V and J genes are TRBV11-2 and TRBJ2-7; 8 nucleotides agree with TRBD1. The V and J ends lost 2 bases and 3 bases, in that order; junction bases with no gene match: 0. Germline assignment: CDR1 SGHAT and CDR2 FQNNGV. The CDR3 has 13 amino acids. The CDR3 sequence: CASSLTGGYEQYF. DNA of the CDR3: TGTGCCAGCAGCTTAACAGGGGGCTACGAGCAGTACTTC. Full variable domain (outside the CDR3, taken from reference TRBV11-2 and TRBJ2-7): EAGVAQSPRYKIIEKRQSVAFWCNPISGHATLYWYQQILGQGPKLLIQFQNNGVVDDSQLPKDRFSAERLKGVDSTLKIQPAKLEDSAVYLCASSLTGGYEQYFGPGTRLTVT.

The V gene is TRBV7-7, the J gene TRBJ2-5; the D gene is possibly TRBD2 (7 bases). V lost 5 bases and J lost 3, with 16 bases in between. Germline lookup yields CDR1 SSHAT and CDR2 FNYEAQ (reference sequence). CDR3 length: 15 amino acids. The CDR3 sequence: CASSPRGGREETQYF. For the CDR3, the DNA is TGTGCCAGCAGCCCAAGGGGGGGGCGCGAAGAGACCCAGTACTTC.

The gene calls are TRBV19 and TRBJ1-6; TRBD1 aligns across 9 bases. The CDR3 spans 16 residues. Germline V CDR1 and CDR2: LNHDA, SQIVND (reference sequence). After removal of 5 bases from V and 3 bases from J, the junction contained 5 bases not matched to a gene. The CDR3 DNA sequence: TGTGCCAGTAGTGAAAGGGACAGGGTCTATAATTCACCCCTCCACTTT. It specifies CASSERDRVYNSPLHF. Combining the CDR3 with reference TRBV19 and TRBJ1-6 gives the whole variable domain DGGITQSPKYLFRKEGQNVTLSCEQNLNHDAMYWYRQDPGQGLRLIYYSQIVNDFQKGDIAEGYSVSREKKESFPLTVTSAQKNPTAFYLCASSERDRVYNSPLHFGNGTRLTVT.

A single count supports this clone. J is TRBJ1-2 and V is TRBV6-6, with 7 positions matching TRBD1. This CDR3 is 17 amino acids long. The V segment lost 5 bases and the J segment 0 bases; nucleotides outside the gene matches: 12. Germline lookup yields CDR1 MNHNY and CDR2 SVGAGI (reference sequence). CDR3 sequence (DNA): TGTGCCAGCAGTCGACACAGGGGCGAGTCTCCTAACTATGGCTACACCTTC. As protein: CASSRHRGESPNYGYTF.

The chain employs TRBV14 and TRBJ2-5; the D gene is possibly TRBD2 (5 bases). From germline, CDR1 is SGHDN and CDR2 FVKESK. The CDR3 extends over 17 amino acids. The germline V and J ends were trimmed by 2 bases and 4 bases, with 20 bases remaining between them. DNA for the CDR3: TGTGCCAGCAGCCAACTCCCCAGCGGCCTCCGCCGAGAGACCCAGTACTTC. Residues: CASSQLPSGLRRETQYF.

The chain joins TRBV5-1 to TRBJ1-6; 11 bases are a match to TRBD1. This CDR3 spans 14 amino acids. The V gene end was trimmed by 4 bases and the J gene end by 7 bases; junction bases not matched to a gene: 1. Germline assignment: CDR1 SGHRS and CDR2 YFSETQ. CDR3 amino acids: CASSRDRGNSPLHF. The CDR3 region has the DNA TGCGCCAGCAGCCGGGACAGGGGGAATTCACCCCTCCACTTT.

The V and J genes are TRBV6-1 and TRBJ2-7; 10 bases align to TRBD2. V gave up 3 bases and J gave up 2 bases; unmatched junction bases: 10. This CDR3 spans 17 amino acids. Looked up from germline, CDR1 is MNHNS and CDR2 is SASEGT. CDR3 sequence reads: CASSELSGRLGTYEQYV. DNA of the CDR3: TGTGCCAGCAGTGAGCTTAGCGGGAGGCTGGGGACCTACGAGCAGTACGTC.

The V and J genes are TRBV11-3 and TRBJ2-1, with 11 bases lining up with TRBD2. Germline V gene lookup returns CDR1 SGHNT and CDR2 YENEEA. V gave up 5 bases and J gave up 9 bases; unmatched junction bases: 6. The CDR3 consists of 14 residues. CDR3 in DNA: TGTGCCAGCAGCACGATAGCGGGAGGGGGTGAGCAGTTCTTC. This gives the protein CASSTIAGGGEQFF.

The chain combines TRBV6-2 or TRBV6-3 with TRBJ2-5; TRBD1 aligns across 9 bases. Germline loops: CDR1 MNHEY, CDR2 SVGEGT. The V segment lost 2 bases and the J segment 1 base; nucleotides outside the gene matches: 5. CDR3 length: 16 amino acids. CDR3 nucleotides: TGTGCCAGCAGTTACCTGGGACAGGGTCCCCAAGAGACCCAGTACTTC. This codes for CASSYLGQGPQETQYF.

This chain joins TRBV28 and TRBJ2-7; 9 bases align to TRBD1. From germline, CDR1 is MDHEN and CDR2 SYDVKM. There are 12 residues in the CDR3. The V segment lost 10 bases and the J segment 3 bases; nucleotides outside the gene matches: 4. CDR3 sequence: CATGDRDYEQYV. Here the CDR3 DNA reads TGTGCCACCGGGGACAGGGACTACGAGCAGTACGTC.

This clone was found once. The rearrangement links TRBV7-2 to TRBJ1-3, with D hard to call. Germline assignment: CDR1 SGHTA and CDR2 FQGNSA. The germline V and J ends were trimmed by 1 base and 0 bases, with 4 bases remaining between them. The CDR3 has 14 amino acids. CDR3 sequence: CASSLVGSGNTIYF. The CDR3 DNA sequence: TGTGCCAGCAGCTTAGTCGGCTCTGGAAACACCATATATTTT.

This sequence joins TRBV19 and TRBJ1-5; 7 positions match TRBD1. The CDR3 is made up of 15 amino acids. The trim removed 6 bases at V and 5 bases at J, leaving 10 bases unmatched. Germline V gene sequence: CDR1 LNHDA, CDR2 SQIVND (reference sequence). The CDR3 DNA reads as TGTGCCAGTAGCCTTGATGTCAGGGGGGATCAGCCCCAGCATTTT. It codes for CASSLDVRGDQPQHF.

This chain links TRBV11-2 with TRBJ1-5; no definite D call. The germline V and J ends were trimmed by 5 bases and 1 base, with 9 bases remaining between them. CDR1 and CDR2 (germline): SGHAT, FQNNGV. This CDR3 is built from 14 residues. The CDR3 spells CASSPGVSNQPQHF. CDR3 nucleotides: TGTGCCAGCAGCCCCGGGGTGAGCAATCAGCCCCAGCATTTT.

This clone was seen a single time. The chain employs TRBV7-2 and TRBJ2-3; 10 bases fit TRBD1. Losses at the gene ends were 7 bases for V and 3 bases for J; bases not matched to a gene: 4. The CDR3 runs 14 residues. Germline values: CDR1 SGHTA, CDR2 FQGNSA. The CDR3 reads CASTDRGQTDTQYF. The CDR3 bases are TGTGCCAGCACCGACAGGGGGCAGACAGATACGCAGTATTTT.

The CDR3 here is CASLPLSSGNTIYF. CDR3 nucleotide sequence: TGTGCCAGCCTCCCCTTGAGCTCTGGAAACACCATATATTTT. The chain couples TRBV6-6 to TRBJ1-3; D unclear. This CDR3 spans 14 amino acids. The germline V and J ends were trimmed by 8 bases and 0 bases, with 11 bases remaining between them. Germline CDR1 reads MNHNY; CDR2 reads SVGAGI (reference sequence).

CDR3: CASSLRRLAGQGGQETQYF. As DNA, the CDR3 is TGTGCCAGCAGCTTGAGGCGACTAGCGGGACAGGGCGGTCAAGAGACCCAGTACTTC. J is TRBJ2-5 and V is TRBV7-9, with 11 bases aligning to TRBD2. The CDR3 sequence is 19 residues long. The J segment lost 2 bases and the V segment lost 3 bases, leaving 14 bases of the junction unmatched. Germline CDR1 is SEHNR and CDR2 is FQNEAQ (reference sequence).

The chain joins TRBV5-6 to TRBJ1-3; TRBD1 agrees at 7 bases. There are 12 residues in the CDR3. The germline CDR1 and CDR2 sequences are SGHDT and YYEEEE. V shed 4 bases and J 7 bases; nucleotides not matched to a gene: 2. CDR3 in DNA: TGTGCCAGCAGCCAACAGGGGAACACCATATATTTT. This translates into CASSQQGNTIYF.

The V call is TRBV9, the J call TRBJ2-3; 7 nucleotides match TRBD2. J was trimmed by 6 bases and V by 0 bases; bases with no gene match: 13. In germline, CDR1 is SGDLS, CDR2 YYNGEE. The CDR3 loop spans 17 amino acids. CDR3 in amino acids: CASSVAGLAARADTQYF. CDR3 coding DNA: TGTGCCAGCAGCGTAGCTGGGCTAGCGGCCCGGGCCGATACGCAGTATTTT. The full variable domain, its missing parts supplied by reference TRBV9 and TRBJ2-3, is DSGVTQTPKHLITATGQRVTLRCSPRSGDLSVYWYQQSLDQGLQFLIQYYNGEERAKGNILERFSAQQFPDLHSELNLSSLELGDSALYFCASSVAGLAARADTQYFGPGTRLTVL.

The chain links TRBV6-1 to TRBJ1-1; D unclear. The germline V gene encodes CDR1 MNHNS and CDR2 SASEGT. The V end lost 3 bases, the J end lost 11 bases, and 7 bases lay between the germline ends. The CDR3 sequence is 10 residues long. The CDR3 bases are TGTGCCAGCAGTGATAGCTTGGCTTTCTTT. Translation: CASSDSLAFF.